The clone carrying this T cell receptor (beta chain) has only a few counts. This entry is derived from a study of CD8 T cells in ankylosing spondylitis. TCRdb re-called the 5' RACE reads through MiXCR, storing one row per CDR3 protein. The repertoire consists of a few hundred thousand distinct CDR3 sequences, with about 20% occurring once and the leading ten covering about 3.7%. V was cut by 5 bases and J by 2 bases, with 8 bases left in between. Germline V gene data show CDR1 as PRHDT and CDR2 as FYEKMQ (reference sequence). The CDR3 runs to 13 residues. Sequencing was performed on blood, either unsorted or a sorted T cell fraction (not recorded which). The sequence was collected from a female donor with ankylosing spondylitis or in good health (not recorded which). This chain uses TRBV13 with TRBJ2-3; D gene ambiguous. CDR3 in amino acids: CASSLRVTDTQYF. The CDR3 bases are TGTGCCAGCAGCCTAAGGGTCACAGATACGCAGTATTTT.